This passage covers 4 T cell receptor beta chains from one sample sequenced in a study of identical twins. From the 5' RACE reads, TCRdb called clonotypes with MiXCR, one entry per CDR3 protein. The table records more than 1.5 million distinct CDR3 sequences, more than 30% of them present only once. Sequences were obtained from cord blood. The receptor source for this set is a newborn girl in good health.

V is TRBV6-1 and J is TRBJ1-1; 9 bases align to TRBD1. Germline CDR1 MNHNS, CDR2 SASEGT. V was clipped by 7 bases and J by 11 bases; unmatched bases: 5. This CDR3 has 11 amino acids. The CDR3 DNA reads as TGTGCCAGCACCTGGACAGGGGAGGCTTTCTTT. It translates to CASTWTGEAFF.

This rearrangement joins TRBV9 to TRBJ1-1; TRBD1 matches 10 bases. V trimming: 2 bases; J trimming: 7 bases; junction bases outside the gene matches: 11. Germline V lookup: CDR1 SGDLS, CDR2 YYNGEE. The CDR3 has 16 amino acids. CDR3 sequence reads: CASSVGTGAIPGEAFF. CDR3 coding DNA: TGTGCCAGCAGCGTTGGGACAGGGGCCATTCCCGGTGAAGCTTTCTTT.

The chain uses TRBV6-2 or TRBV6-3 and TRBJ1-5; a weak D match, TRBD1 (6 bases). CDR3 length: 15 amino acids. V lost 2 bases and J lost 5, with 13 bases in between. CDR1 MNHEY and CDR2 SVGEGT come from the germline V gene. CDR3 DNA sequence: TGTGCCAGCAGTTACGGGGGGCTCAGGGATCAGCCCCAGCATTTT. Translated: CASSYGGLRDQPQHF.

This clonotype was seen at least ten times. The chain combines TRBV20-1 with TRBJ1-2, with D unclear. The V gene lost 6 bases and the J gene lost 2 bases, with 10 bases spanning the gap. Germline assignment: CDR1 DFQATT and CDR2 SNEGSKA (reference sequence). This CDR3 contains 12 residues. This CDR3 reads CSARTVNYGYTF. DNA of the CDR3: TGCAGTGCCAGGACCGTAAACTATGGCTACACCTTC.